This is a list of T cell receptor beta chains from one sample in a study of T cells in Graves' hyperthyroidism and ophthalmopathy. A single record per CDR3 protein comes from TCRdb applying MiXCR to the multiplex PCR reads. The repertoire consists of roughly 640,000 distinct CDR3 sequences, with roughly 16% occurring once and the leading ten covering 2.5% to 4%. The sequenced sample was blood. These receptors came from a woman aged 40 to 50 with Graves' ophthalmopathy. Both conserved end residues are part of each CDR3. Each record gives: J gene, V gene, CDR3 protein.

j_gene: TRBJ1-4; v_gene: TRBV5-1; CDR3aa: CASSEGGASEKLFF
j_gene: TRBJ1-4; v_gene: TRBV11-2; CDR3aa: CASSQAGRDREKLFF
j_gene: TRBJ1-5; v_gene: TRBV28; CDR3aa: CASSYVGGNQPQHF
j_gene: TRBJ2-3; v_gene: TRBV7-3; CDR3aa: CASSLGGQNTDTQYF
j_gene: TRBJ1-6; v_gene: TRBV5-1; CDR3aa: CASSLGQENSPLHF
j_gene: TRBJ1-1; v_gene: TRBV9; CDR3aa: CASSRELVGTEAFF
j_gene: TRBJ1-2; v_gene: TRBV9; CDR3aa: CASSVAPDYGYTF
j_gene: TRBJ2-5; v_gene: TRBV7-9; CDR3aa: CASSSPDRVQETQYF
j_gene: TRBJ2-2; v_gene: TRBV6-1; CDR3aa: CATQGNTNTGELFF
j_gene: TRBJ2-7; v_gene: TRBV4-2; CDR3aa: CASSQLSRTPEGEQYF
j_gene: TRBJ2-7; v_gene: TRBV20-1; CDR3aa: CSARAPNRHEQYF
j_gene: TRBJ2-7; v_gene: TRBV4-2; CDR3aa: CASSQDGAGYSYDQYF
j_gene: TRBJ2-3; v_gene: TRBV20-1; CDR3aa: CSARGQGATDTQYF
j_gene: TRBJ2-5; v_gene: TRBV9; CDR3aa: CASSASWGTETQYF
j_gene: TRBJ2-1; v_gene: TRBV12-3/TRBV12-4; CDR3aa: CASRKMNNEQFF
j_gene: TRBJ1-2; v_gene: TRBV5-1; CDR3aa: CASTPGQTNYGYTF
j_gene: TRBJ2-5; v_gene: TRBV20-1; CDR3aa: CSARDGGGGSQETQYF
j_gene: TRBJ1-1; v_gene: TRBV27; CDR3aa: CASSLSTGAGRAEAFF
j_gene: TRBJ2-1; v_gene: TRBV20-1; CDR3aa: CSASLVRAVSYNEQFF
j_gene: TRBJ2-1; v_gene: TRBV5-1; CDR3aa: CASSPYPGQYNEQFF
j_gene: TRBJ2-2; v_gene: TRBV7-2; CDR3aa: CASSSTSGTYTGELFF
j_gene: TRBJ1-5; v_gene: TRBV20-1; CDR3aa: CSASGQGGQPQHF
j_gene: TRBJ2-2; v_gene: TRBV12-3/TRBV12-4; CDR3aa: CASIFVGSWRSHTGELFF
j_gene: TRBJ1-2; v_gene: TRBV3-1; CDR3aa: CASSQDLRELSGYTF
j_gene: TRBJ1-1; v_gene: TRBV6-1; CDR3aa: CASRRGDHGTEAFF
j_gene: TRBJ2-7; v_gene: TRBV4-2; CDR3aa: CASSKHYEQYF
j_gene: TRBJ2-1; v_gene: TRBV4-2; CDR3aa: CASSQDWGGPYNEQFF
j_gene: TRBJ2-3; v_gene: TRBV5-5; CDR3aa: CASSTGGAATDTQYF
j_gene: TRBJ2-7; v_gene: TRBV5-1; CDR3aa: CASSLTRTSGSHEQYF
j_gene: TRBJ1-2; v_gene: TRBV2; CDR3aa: CASFHLPPPPGAGYTF
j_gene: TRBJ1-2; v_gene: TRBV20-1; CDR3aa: CSARGGSTHGYTF
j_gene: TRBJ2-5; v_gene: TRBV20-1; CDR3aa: CSAGHSGGTQETQYF